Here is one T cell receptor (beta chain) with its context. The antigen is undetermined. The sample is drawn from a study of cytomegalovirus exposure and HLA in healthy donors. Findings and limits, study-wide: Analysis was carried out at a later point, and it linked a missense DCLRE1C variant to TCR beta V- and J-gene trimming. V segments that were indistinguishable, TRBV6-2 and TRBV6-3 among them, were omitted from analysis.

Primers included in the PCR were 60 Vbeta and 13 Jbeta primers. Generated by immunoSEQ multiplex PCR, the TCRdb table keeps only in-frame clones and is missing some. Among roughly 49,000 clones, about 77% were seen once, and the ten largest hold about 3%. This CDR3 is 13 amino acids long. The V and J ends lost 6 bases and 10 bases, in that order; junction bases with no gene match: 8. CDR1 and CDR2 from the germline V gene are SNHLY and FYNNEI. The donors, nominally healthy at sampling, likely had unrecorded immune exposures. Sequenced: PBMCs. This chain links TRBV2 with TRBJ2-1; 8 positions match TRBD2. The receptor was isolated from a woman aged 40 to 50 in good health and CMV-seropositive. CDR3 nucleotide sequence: TGTGCCAGCAGGGTCGGGGGGGCTATGGAGCAGTTCTTC. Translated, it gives CASRVGGAMEQFF.